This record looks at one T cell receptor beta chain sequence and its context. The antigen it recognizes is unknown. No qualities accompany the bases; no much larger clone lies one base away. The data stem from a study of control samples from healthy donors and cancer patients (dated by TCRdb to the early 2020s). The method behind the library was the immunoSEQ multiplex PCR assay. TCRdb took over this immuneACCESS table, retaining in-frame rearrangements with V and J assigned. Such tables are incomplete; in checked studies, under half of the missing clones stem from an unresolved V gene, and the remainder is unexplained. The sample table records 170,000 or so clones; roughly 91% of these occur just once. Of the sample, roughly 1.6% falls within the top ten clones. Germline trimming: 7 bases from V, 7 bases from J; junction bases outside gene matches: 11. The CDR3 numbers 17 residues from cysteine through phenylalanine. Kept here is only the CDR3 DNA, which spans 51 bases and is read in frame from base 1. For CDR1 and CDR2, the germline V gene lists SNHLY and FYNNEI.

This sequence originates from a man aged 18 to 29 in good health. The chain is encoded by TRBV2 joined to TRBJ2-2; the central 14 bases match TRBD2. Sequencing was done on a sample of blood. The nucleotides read TGTGCCAGCAATTTGGGACTAGCGGGGGCATACGGCGGGGAGCTGTTTTTT. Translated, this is CASNLGLAGAYGGELFF.